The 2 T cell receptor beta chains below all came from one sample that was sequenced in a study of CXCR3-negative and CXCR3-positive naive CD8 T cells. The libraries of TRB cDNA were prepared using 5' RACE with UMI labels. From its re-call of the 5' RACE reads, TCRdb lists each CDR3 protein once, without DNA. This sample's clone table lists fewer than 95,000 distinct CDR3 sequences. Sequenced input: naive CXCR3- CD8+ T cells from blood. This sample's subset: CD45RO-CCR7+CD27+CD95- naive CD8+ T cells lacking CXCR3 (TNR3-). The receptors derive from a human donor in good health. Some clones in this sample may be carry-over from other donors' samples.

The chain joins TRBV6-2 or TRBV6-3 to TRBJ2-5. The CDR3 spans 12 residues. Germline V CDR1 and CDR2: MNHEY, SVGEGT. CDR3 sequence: CASSYVEETQYF.

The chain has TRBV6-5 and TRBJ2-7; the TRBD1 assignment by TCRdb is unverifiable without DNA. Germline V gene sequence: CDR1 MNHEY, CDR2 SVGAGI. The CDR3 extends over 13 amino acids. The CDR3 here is CASRYGTGYEQYF.